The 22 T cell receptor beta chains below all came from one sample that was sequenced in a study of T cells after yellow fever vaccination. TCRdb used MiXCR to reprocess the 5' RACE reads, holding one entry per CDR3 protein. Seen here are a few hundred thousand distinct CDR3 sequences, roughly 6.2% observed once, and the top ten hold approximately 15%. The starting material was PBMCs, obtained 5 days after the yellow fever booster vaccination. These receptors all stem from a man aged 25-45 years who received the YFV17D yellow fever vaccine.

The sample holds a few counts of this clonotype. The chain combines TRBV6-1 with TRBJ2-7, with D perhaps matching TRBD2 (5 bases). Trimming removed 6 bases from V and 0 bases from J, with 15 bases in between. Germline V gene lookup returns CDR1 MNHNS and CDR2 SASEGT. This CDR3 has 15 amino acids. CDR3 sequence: CASRGVSGSSYEQYF. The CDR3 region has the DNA TGTGCCAGCAGAGGAGTGAGCGGAAGCTCCTACGAGCAGTACTTC.

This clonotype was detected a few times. CDR3 sequence (DNA): TGTGCCAGTAGCTTCGGCAGCGGGGATACGCAGTATTTT. Its protein product is CASSFGSGDTQYF. This chain uses TRBV19 with TRBJ2-3; possibly TRBD2 for D (6 bases). The germline V gene has CDR1 LNHDA and CDR2 SQIVND (reference sequence). V was trimmed by 6 bases and J by 6 bases, leaving 13 bases between them. This CDR3 is 13 amino acids long.

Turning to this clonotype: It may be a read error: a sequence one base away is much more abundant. The CDR3 DNA sequence: TGCAGAGTCGAGGGACTAGCGGGGCCCCAAGAGACCCAGTACTTC. Its protein product is CRVEGLAGPQETQYF. The chain is built from TRBV29-1 and TRBJ2-5, with 13 bases identical to TRBD2. Germline CDR1 is SQVTM and CDR2 is ANQGSEA. The CDR3 extends over 15 amino acids.

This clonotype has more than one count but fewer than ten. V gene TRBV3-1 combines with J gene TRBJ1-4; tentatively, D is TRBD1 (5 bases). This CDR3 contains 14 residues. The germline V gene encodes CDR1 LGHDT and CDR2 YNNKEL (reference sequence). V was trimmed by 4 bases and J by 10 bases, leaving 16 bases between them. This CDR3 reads CASSLSGGTGKLFF. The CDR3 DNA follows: TGTGCCAGCAGCCTGTCGGGGGGAACGGGAAAACTGTTTTTT.

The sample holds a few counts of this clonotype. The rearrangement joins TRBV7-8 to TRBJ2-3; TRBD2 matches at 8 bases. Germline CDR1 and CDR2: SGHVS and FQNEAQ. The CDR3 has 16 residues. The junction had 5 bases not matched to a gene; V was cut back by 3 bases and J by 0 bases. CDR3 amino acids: CASSFLTSGSTDTQYF. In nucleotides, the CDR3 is TGTGCCAGCAGCTTTCTCACTAGCGGAAGCACAGATACGCAGTATTTT.

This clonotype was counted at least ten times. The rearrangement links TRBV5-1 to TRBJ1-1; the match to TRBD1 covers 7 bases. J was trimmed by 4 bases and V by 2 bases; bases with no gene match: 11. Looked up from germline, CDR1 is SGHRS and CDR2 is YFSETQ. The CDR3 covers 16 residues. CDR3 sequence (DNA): TGCGCCAGCAGCTTAACAGGGGCCCTGGGGAGCACTGAAGCTTTCTTT. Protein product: CASSLTGALGSTEAFF.

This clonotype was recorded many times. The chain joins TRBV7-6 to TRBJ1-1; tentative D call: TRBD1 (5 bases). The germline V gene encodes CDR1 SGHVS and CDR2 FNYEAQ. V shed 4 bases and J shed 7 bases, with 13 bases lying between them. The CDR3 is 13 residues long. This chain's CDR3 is CASSSRVYGEAFF. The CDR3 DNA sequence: TGTGCCAGCAGCTCCAGGGTATACGGTGAAGCTTTCTTT.

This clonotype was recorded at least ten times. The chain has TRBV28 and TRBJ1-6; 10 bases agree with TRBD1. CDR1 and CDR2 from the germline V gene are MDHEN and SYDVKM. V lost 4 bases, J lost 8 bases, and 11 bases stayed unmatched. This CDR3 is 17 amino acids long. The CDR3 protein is CASSSVQWTGGYSPLHF. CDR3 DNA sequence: TGTGCCAGCAGTTCCGTTCAATGGACAGGGGGTTATTCACCCCTCCACTTT. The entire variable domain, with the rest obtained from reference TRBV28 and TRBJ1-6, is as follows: DVKVTQSSRYLVKRTGEKVFLECVQDMDHENMFWYRQDPGLGLRLIYFSYDVKMKEKGDIPEGYSVSREKKERFSLILESASTNQTSMYLCASSSVQWTGGYSPLHFGNGTRLTVT.

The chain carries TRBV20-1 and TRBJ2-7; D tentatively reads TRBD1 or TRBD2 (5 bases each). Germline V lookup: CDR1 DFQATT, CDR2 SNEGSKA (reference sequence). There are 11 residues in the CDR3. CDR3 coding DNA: TGCAGCGCTGCTGGGGGCTACGAGCAGTACTTC. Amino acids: CSAAGGYEQYF.

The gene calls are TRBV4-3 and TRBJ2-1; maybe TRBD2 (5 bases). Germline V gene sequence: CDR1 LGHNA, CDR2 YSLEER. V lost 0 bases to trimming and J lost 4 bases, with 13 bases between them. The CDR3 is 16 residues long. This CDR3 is CASSQDPLGEYNEQFF. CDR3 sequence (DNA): TGCGCCAGCAGCCAAGATCCCTTGGGAGAATACAATGAGCAGTTCTTC.

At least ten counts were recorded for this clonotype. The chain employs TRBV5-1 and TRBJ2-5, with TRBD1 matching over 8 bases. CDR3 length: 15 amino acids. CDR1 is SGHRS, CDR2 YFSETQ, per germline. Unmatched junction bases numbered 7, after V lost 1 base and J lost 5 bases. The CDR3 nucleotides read TGCGCCAGCAGCTTGAGGCCAGGGGGCTGGGAGACCCAGTACTTC. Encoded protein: CASSLRPGGWETQYF.

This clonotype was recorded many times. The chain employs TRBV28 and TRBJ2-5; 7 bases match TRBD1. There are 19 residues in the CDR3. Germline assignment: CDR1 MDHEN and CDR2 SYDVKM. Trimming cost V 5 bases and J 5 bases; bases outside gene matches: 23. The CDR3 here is CASSPTGEGAPGVYETQYF. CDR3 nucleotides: TGTGCCAGCAGTCCAACGGGCGAGGGGGCGCCCGGGGTTTATGAGACCCAGTACTTC.

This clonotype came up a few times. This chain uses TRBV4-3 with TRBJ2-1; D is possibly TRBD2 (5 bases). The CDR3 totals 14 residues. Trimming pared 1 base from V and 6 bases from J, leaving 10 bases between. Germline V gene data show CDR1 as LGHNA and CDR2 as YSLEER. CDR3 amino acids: CASSQGGKGNEQFF. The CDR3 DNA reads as TGCGCCAGCAGCCAAGGAGGGAAGGGCAATGAGCAGTTCTTC.

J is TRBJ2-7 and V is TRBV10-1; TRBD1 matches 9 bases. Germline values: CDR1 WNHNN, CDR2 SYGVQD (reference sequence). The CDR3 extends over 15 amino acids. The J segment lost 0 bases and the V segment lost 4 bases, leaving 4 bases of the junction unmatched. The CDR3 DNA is TGCGCCAGCAGTGTCGGGACAGGGATCTCCTACGAGCAGTACTTC. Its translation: CASSVGTGISYEQYF.

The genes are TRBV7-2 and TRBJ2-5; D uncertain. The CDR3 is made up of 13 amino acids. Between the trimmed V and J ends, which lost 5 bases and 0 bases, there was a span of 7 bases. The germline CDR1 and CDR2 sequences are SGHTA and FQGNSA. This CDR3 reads CASSSLYQETQYF. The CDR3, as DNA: TGTGCCAGCAGCAGCCTGTACCAAGAGACCCAGTACTTC.

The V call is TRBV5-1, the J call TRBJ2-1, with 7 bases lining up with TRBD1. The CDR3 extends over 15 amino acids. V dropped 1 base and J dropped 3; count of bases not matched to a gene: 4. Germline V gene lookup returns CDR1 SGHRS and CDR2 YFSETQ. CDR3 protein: CASSLSGTDYNEQFF. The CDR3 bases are TGCGCCAGCAGCTTGTCCGGGACAGACTACAATGAGCAGTTCTTC.

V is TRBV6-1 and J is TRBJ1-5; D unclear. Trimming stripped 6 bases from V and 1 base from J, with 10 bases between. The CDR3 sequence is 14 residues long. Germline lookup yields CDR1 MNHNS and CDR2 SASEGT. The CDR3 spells CASSLSFSNQPQHF. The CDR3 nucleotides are TGTGCCAGCAGCCTTTCATTCAGCAATCAGCCCCAGCATTTT.

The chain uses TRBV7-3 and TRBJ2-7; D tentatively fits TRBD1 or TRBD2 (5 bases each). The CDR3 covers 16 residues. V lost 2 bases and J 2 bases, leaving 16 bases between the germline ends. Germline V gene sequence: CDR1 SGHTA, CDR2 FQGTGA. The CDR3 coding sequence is TGTGCCAGCAGCTTAGGGCCGGGACCGGATGCCTACGAGCAGTACTTC. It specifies CASSLGPGPDAYEQYF.

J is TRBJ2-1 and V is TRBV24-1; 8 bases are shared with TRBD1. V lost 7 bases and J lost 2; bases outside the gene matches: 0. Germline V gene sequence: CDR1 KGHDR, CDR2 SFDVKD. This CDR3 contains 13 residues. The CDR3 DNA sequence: TGTGCCACCAGACAGGGGGCCTACAATGAGCAGTTCTTC. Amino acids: CATRQGAYNEQFF.

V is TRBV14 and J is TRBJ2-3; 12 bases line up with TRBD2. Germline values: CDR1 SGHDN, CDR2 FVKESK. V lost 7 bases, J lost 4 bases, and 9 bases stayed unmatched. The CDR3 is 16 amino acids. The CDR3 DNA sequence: TGTGCCAGCAACCCGACTAGCGGGAGAACAGCAGATACGCAGTATTTT. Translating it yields CASNPTSGRTADTQYF. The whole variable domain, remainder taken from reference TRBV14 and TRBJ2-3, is EAGVTQFPSHSVIEKGQTVTLRCDPISGHDNLYWYRRVMGKEIKFLLHFVKESKQDESGMPNNRFLAERTGGTYSTLKVQPAELEDSGVYFCASNPTSGRTADTQYFGPGTRLTVL.

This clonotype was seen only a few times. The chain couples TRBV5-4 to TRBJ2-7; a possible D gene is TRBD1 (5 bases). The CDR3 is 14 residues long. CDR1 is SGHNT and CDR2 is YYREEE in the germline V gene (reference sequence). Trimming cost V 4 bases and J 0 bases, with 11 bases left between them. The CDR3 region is CASSPQQVSYEQYF. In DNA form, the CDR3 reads TGTGCCAGCAGCCCACAACAGGTCTCCTACGAGCAGTACTTC.

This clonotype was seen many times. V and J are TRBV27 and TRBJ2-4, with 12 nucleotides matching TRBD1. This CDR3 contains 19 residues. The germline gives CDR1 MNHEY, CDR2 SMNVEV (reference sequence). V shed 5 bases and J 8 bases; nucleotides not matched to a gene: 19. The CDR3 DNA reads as TGTGCCAGCAGTGACCCCGGGACAGGGGGCGACTCGGGGCGGGACATTCAGTACTTC. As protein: CASSDPGTGGDSGRDIQYF.